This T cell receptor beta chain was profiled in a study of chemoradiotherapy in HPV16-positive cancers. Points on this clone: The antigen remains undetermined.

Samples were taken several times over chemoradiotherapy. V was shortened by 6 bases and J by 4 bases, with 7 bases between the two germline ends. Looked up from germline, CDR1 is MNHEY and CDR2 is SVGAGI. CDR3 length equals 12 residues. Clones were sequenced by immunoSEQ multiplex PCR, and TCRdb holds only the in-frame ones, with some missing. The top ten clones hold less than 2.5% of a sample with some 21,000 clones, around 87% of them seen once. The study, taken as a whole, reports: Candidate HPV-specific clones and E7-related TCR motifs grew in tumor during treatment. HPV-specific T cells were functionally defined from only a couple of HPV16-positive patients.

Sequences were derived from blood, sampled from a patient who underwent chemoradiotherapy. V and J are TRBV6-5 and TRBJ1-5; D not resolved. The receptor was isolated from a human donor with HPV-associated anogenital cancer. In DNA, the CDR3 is TGTGCCAGCAGGGCGGAGAATCAGCCCCAGCATTTT. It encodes CASRAENQPQHF.